This TCR beta chain was obtained from a study of beta chain features in type 1 diabetes (dated by TCRdb to the late 2010s). For context, the study as a whole: Mean age, gender distribution, total cell number and subset yield did not differ between patients and healthy donors. A total of approximately 100 million sorted cells were examined across all samples, and the number of cells per subset was strongly correlated with RNA yield. In the study, TCRB repertoires of sorted circulating CD4+ T cell subsets from recently diagnosed type 1 diabetes patients were compared with those of matched healthy donors. Whereas all 30 or so donors provided naive and central memory subsets, regulatory and stem cell-like memory subsets were isolated from just 8 patients and about 8 healthy donors. The paper's findings and limits, for the study overall: Shorter templates might be favored by PCR, yet because patient and control samples were amplified and corrected together, any such skew would affect both groups equally. Because cDNA rather than genomic DNA was sequenced, highly expressing activated cells could have been over-represented, although no difference in activation and CD3 levels was found between groups. At VDJ recombination sites, type 1 diabetes patients had fewer insertions and more deleted nucleotides, which implies abnormalities in thymic rearrangement. In all four CD4+ subsets, TCRB CDR3 length was moderately but significantly shorter in type 1 diabetes patients. Naive, central memory and regulatory TCRB repertoires appeared to be more similar among patients than among healthy donors. Only small numbers of individuals were included in the HLA sub-analyses, which left unresolved whether HLA type had any influence on TCRB rearrangement.

Each donor gave one peripheral blood draw, averaging roughly 120 mL, which was collected into heparinised tubes. A BD FACSAria II and a panel including CD45RO, CCR7, CD25, CD127, CD95 and CD27 were used to sort naive, central memory, regulatory and stem cell-like memory CD4+ T cells. A purity above 95% was achieved for all sorted populations. PBMCs were separated immediately by Lymphoprep density gradient centrifugation and were stained directly, without being cultured. So that batch effects would be minimized, each experiment stained and sorted samples in pairs, pairing one healthy donor with one patient. The High Capacity cDNA Reverse Transcription Kit was used to reverse transcribe all of the isolated RNA, meaning that expressed TCRB transcripts were what got sequenced. Deep immunoSEQ sequencing was applied to naive, central memory and regulatory T cell samples, giving an average of roughly 3.5 million total reads per sample. After sorted cells were lysed in RLT buffer, RNA was extracted with DNase-treated RNeasy Micro or Mini kits, with the choice depending on cell number. To prevent cross-contamination, every cell subset was processed on its own, while patient and healthy donor samples were processed together. The immunoSEQ multiplex PCR was used to amplify TCRB sequences from cDNA, yielding 87-bp fragments that span the CDR3 region. The amplicons were sequenced using the Illumina HiSeq platform. In the source study's methods: PCR bias was corrected computationally using synthetic template baselines, and reads within Hamming distance 2 were collapsed, with unmergeable singletons discarded. Reads were aligned against IMGT to assign V, D and J genes, CDR3 length and insertions or deletions at six rearrangement sites. Within each subset, clonotype counts were normalized to sorted cell number, and only after that were true diversity and Gini coefficients computed with the tcR R package. Repertoire sharing was quantified using the overlap coefficient calculated on TCRB nucleotide sequences. As a proxy for the pre-selection repertoire, out-of-frame TCRB sequences from naive cells were analyzed. TCRdb took over this immuneACCESS table, retaining in-frame rearrangements with V and J assigned. Such tables are incomplete; in checked studies, under half of the missing clones stem from an unresolved V gene, and the remainder is unexplained. From that table come the V and J calls and clone size; the DNA was used to work out D and trimming. This sample holds over 600,000 clones; roughly an eighth were observed only once. Over 0.1% of the sample rests with the top ten.

Concerning this clone: Its antigen is still unknown. There are no base qualities to consult, and no much larger clone falls within one base.

This receptor was identified in a man younger than 40 with type 1 diabetes. The sample comprised naive CD4+ T cells from blood. The label giving this sample's cell subset or site can be read as: true naive CD4+ T cells.

The CDR3 protein sequence reads: CASSGTGGNEQYF. The base sequence is TGTGCCAGCAGCGGGACAGGGGGCAACGAGCAGTACTTC. The chain links TRBV2 with TRBJ2-7, with 12 junctional bases fitting TRBD1. Trimming leaves V shorter by 6 bases and J shorter by 5 bases, with the junction holding 2 bases beyond the gene matches. There are 13 amino acids in the CDR3, from cysteine to phenylalanine inclusive. Only CDR3 DNA remains: 39 bases, in frame from the first base. CDR1 and CDR2, per the germline V gene, are SNHLY and FYNNEI.